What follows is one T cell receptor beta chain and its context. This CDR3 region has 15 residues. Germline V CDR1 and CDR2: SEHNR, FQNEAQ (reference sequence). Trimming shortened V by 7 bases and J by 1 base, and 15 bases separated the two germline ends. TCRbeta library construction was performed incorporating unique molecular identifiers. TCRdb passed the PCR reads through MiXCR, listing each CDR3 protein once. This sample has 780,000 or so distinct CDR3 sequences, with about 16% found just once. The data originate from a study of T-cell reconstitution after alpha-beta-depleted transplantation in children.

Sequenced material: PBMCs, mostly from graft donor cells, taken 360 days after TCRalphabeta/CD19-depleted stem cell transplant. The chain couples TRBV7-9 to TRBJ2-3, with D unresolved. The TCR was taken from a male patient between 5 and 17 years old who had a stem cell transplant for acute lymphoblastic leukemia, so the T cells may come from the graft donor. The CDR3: CASTRLQDGTDTQYF. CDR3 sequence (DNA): TGTGCCAGCACCCGGTTGCAGGATGGCACAGATACGCAGTATTTT. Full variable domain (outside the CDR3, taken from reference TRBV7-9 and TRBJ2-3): DTGVSQNPRHKITKRGQNVTFRCDPISEHNRLYWYRQTLGQGPEFLTYFQNEAQLEKSRLLSDRFSAERPKGSFSTLEIQRTEQGDSAMYLCASTRLQDGTDTQYFGPGTRLTVL.